The 29 T cell receptor beta chains presented below share a single source sample, sequenced in a study of blood T cells in healthy people across ages. A second 7 to 11 cycle PCR used barcoded and J-beta primers. TCRdb recomputed calls from the 5' RACE reads with MiXCR, one row per CDR3 protein. Among 700,000 or so distinct CDR3 sequences listed, around a fifth were seen once. The source material was blood. The receptors originated from a man between 65 and 85 years old in good health.

This clonotype came up a few times. The chain links TRBV7-9 to TRBJ2-7, with 8 bases that match TRBD2. CDR3 length equals 14 residues. Germline CDR1 is SEHNR and CDR2 is FQNEAQ (reference sequence). J gave up 2 bases and V 4 bases, and 4 bases lay outside the gene matches. CDR3: CASSSGGSTYEQYF. DNA for the CDR3: TGTGCCAGCAGCTCGGGAGGGTCCACCTACGAGCAGTACTTC.

Only a few counts were recorded for this clonotype. The genes are TRBV6-2 or TRBV6-3 and TRBJ2-1; D is possibly TRBD2 (6 bases). CDR3 length: 14 amino acids. The V end was cut by 7 bases, the J end by 9 bases, with 19 bases between. Germline V gene data show CDR1 as MNHEY and CDR2 as SVGEGT. CDR3 bases: TGTGCCAGCACCCATGGGACTTTACTACGTGAGCAGTTCTTC. Protein product: CASTHGTLLREQFF.

This clonotype was observed many times. This chain uses TRBV5-1 with TRBJ2-1; D is ambiguous. In germline, CDR1 is SGHRS, CDR2 YFSETQ. The V gene lost 5 bases and the J gene lost 9 bases, with 18 bases spanning the gap. This CDR3 comprises 14 residues. For the CDR3, the DNA is TGCGCCAGCAGTGCGGAATACAATCATGTTGAGCAGTTCTTC. This codes for CASSAEYNHVEQFF. Together with reference TRBV5-1 and TRBJ2-1, the CDR3 gives the full variable domain: KAGVTQTPRYLIKTRGQQVTLSCSPISGHRSVSWYQQTPGQGLQFLFEYFSETQRNKGNFPGRFSGRQFSNSRSEMNVSTLELGDSALYLCASSAEYNHVEQFFGPGTRLTVL.

This clonotype was picked up a small number of times. The V and J genes are TRBV20-1 and TRBJ2-5; TRBD2 matches 9 bases. Matching the DNA end better, TRBJ2-1 makes the J call doubtful. CDR3 length: 15 amino acids. The germline CDR1 and CDR2 sequences are DFQATT and SNEGSKA (reference sequence). CDR3 region: CSARVASGKNNEQFF. The CDR3 coding sequence is TGCAGTGCTAGAGTGGCTAGCGGGAAAAACAATGAGCAGTTCTTC.

CDR3 in DNA: TGCAGTGCTCTACAGGGTTACGAGCAGTACTTC. Its translation: CSALQGYEQYF. The rearrangement uses TRBV20-1 and TRBJ2-5; possible D gene TRBD1, 6 bases. The J call is uncertain, as TRBJ2-7 better fits the DNA end. The length of the CDR3 is 11 residues. The germline V gene has CDR1 DFQATT and CDR2 SNEGSKA (reference sequence).

The table lists this clonotype with a few counts. This chain links TRBV2 with TRBJ2-5; 10 positions match TRBD1. This CDR3 has 14 amino acids. Germline CDR1 SNHLY, CDR2 FYNNEI. V lost 10 bases and J lost 3; bases outside the gene matches: 8. The CDR3 reads CATPRTGGKETQYF. DNA for the CDR3: TGTGCCACCCCTAGGACAGGGGGAAAAGAGACCCAGTACTTC.

Only a few counts were recorded for this clonotype. This chain joins TRBV6-5 and TRBJ2-7; the D gene could be TRBD1 or TRBD2 (5 bases each). The length of the CDR3 is 15 residues. V was pared by 5 bases and J by 3 bases, with 17 bases between. The germline CDR1 and CDR2 sequences are MNHEY and SVGAGI. The chain's CDR3 is CASSRYVGAGYEQYF. For the CDR3, the DNA is TGTGCCAGCAGTCGATACGTCGGGGCGGGCTACGAGCAGTACTTC.

Remarks on this clonotype: Compared with germline, one end of the junction differs, possibly owing to a read error. The chain recombines TRBV7-3 with TRBJ2-5; perhaps TRBD2 as D (6 bases). The DNA end is a closer match to TRBJ2-1, so the J assignment may be wrong. This CDR3 contains 15 residues. The germline V gene has CDR1 SGHTA and CDR2 FQGTGA. The DNA for the CDR3 is TGTGCCAGCAGCAACCCCGGGGACTCCCACAATGAGCAGTTCTTC. Its translation: CASSNPGDSHNEQFF.

The V call is TRBV4-3, the J call TRBJ2-7; D is possibly TRBD2 (6 bases). Germline values: CDR1 LGHNA, CDR2 YSLEER. Between the trimmed V and J ends, which lost 1 base and 4 bases, there was a span of 11 bases. This CDR3 is 14 amino acids long. In DNA, the CDR3 is TGCGCCAGCAGCCAAGGAATAGGGAGGTACGAGCAGTACTTC. This codes for CASSQGIGRYEQYF.

This clonotype was seen only a few times. The chain couples TRBV20-1 to TRBJ2-3; unclear D gene. Trimming left V 4 bases short and J 0 bases short, with 14 bases between. The CDR3 spans 15 residues. Germline V gene sequence: CDR1 DFQATT, CDR2 SNEGSKA (reference sequence). The CDR3, as DNA: TGCAGTGCTAAGAACCCTAGGGCTAGCACAGATACGCAGTATTTT. Protein: CSAKNPRASTDTQYF.

In its sample, this clonotype was seen a few times. CDR3 amino acids: CASSLVFYEQFF. The CDR3 region has the DNA TGTGCCAGCAGCTTAGTCTTCTATGAGCAGTTCTTC. The rearrangement uses TRBV7-2 and TRBJ2-1; D gene unclear. The germline V gene has CDR1 SGHTA and CDR2 FQGNSA. V was trimmed by 1 base and J by 8 bases, leaving 6 bases between them. The CDR3 sequence is 12 residues long.

The chain joins TRBV19 to TRBJ2-3, with TRBD2 matching over 10 bases. Trimming removed 2 bases from V and 5 bases from J; junction bases left unmatched: 7. There are 16 residues in the CDR3. Germline lookup yields CDR1 LNHDA and CDR2 SQIVND (reference sequence). As DNA, the CDR3 is TGTGCCAGTAGTATATCCCTAGCGGGAGACGTAGATACGCAGTATTTT. This translates into CASSISLAGDVDTQYF.

On this clonotype itself: At one end, the junction sequence differs from germline, possibly due to a read error. The CDR3 DNA sequence: TGCGCCAGCAGCTTAGTGCTAGCGGGAGGGGCGGCAGATACGCAGTATTTT. It codes for CASSLVLAGGAADTQYF. The V and J genes are TRBV11-3 and TRBJ2-3, with 12 bases that match TRBD2. From germline, CDR1 is SGHNT and CDR2 YENEEA. The CDR3 consists of 17 residues.

The chain couples TRBV5-1 to TRBJ1-4; TRBD1 matches at 9 bases. The CDR3 loop spans 15 amino acids. Germline V lookup: CDR1 SGHRS, CDR2 YFSETQ. J was trimmed by 7 bases and V by 3 bases; bases with no gene match: 7. The CDR3 DNA sequence: TGCGCCAGCAGCTGGGGGACAGGGATCAGTGAAAAACTGTTTTTT. Translated, it gives CASSWGTGISEKLFF. The entire variable domain, with the rest obtained from reference TRBV5-1 and TRBJ1-4, is as follows: KAGVTQTPRYLIKTRGQQVTLSCSPISGHRSVSWYQQTPGQGLQFLFEYFSETQRNKGNFPGRFSGRQFSNSRSEMNVSTLELGDSALYLCASSWGTGISEKLFFGSGTQLSVL.

This clonotype has a count of ten or more. V is TRBV6-2 or TRBV6-3 and J is TRBJ1-2; tentatively, D is TRBD1 (6 bases). The CDR3 consists of 15 residues. Germline V gene lookup returns CDR1 MNHEY and CDR2 SVGEGT. Trimming took 7 bases from V and 2 from J, leaving 17 bases between them. CDR3 region: CASTPVGGANYGYTF. The CDR3 DNA sequence: TGTGCCAGCACTCCGGTCGGGGGCGCGAACTATGGCTACACCTTC.

On this clonotype itself: This may be a read error, as it is one base from a much larger clone. The CDR3 does not close with the conserved phenylalanine or tryptophan, likely indicating a read error. This sequence joins TRBV12-3 or TRBV12-4 and TRBJ2-3; D may be TRBD2 (5 bases). The CDR3 runs to 15 residues. The germline V and J ends were trimmed by 8 bases and 2 bases, with 17 bases remaining between them. The CDR3 here is CASVLAGVNTDTQYS. The CDR3 DNA follows: TGTGCCAGCGTTTTAGCCGGGGTTAACACAGATACGCAGTATTCT.

The chain employs TRBV5-1 and TRBJ2-3, with no clear D. The V gene lost 7 bases and the J gene lost 3 bases, with 9 bases spanning the gap. From germline, CDR1 is SGHRS and CDR2 YFSETQ. The CDR3 consists of 12 residues. The CDR3 protein is CASAWFTDTQYF. As DNA, the CDR3 is TGCGCCAGCGCCTGGTTTACAGATACGCAGTATTTT.

The V call is TRBV5-1, the J call TRBJ1-1, with D hard to call. The CDR3 loop spans 15 amino acids. Germline values: CDR1 SGHRS, CDR2 YFSETQ. The V gene lost 2 bases and the J gene lost 2 bases, with 13 bases spanning the gap. CDR3 loop: CASSFGLLTNTEAFF. The CDR3 DNA follows: TGCGCCAGCAGCTTTGGTTTACTCACTAACACTGAAGCTTTCTTT.

This clonotype was picked up many times. V gene TRBV29-1 combines with J gene TRBJ2-5, with D possibly being TRBD1 or TRBD2 (5 bases each). The J call is doubtful: the DNA matches TRBJ2-1 better. Germline V lookup: CDR1 SQVTM, CDR2 ANQGSEA. The CDR3 spans 12 residues. CDR3 sequence (DNA): TGCAGCGTTGCCCCGGGACCCAATGAGCAGTTCTTC. Its protein product is CSVAPGPNEQFF.

The rearrangement uses TRBV20-1 and TRBJ2-3, with 11 bases that match TRBD2. The CDR3 has 13 residues. V lost 8 bases, J lost 2 bases, and 3 bases stayed unmatched. Germline CDR1 is DFQATT and CDR2 is SNEGSKA (reference sequence). The CDR3 DNA is TGCAGTCTAGCGGGAGGTAACACAGATACGCAGTATTTT. Amino acid sequence: CSLAGGNTDTQYF.

This sequence joins TRBV6-5 and TRBJ2-1; perhaps TRBD2 as D (5 bases). V was pared by 6 bases and J by 0 bases, with 12 bases between. CDR1 MNHEY and CDR2 SVGAGI come from the germline V gene. The CDR3 covers 15 residues. Here the CDR3 reads CASSRIASSYNEQFF. In DNA form, the CDR3 reads TGTGCCAGCAGCCGAATAGCGTCCTCCTACAATGAGCAGTTCTTC.

The chain uses TRBV6-5 and TRBJ1-6; D is perhaps TRBD1 (6 bases). Trimming removed 2 bases from V and 9 bases from J, with 8 bases in between. Germline loops: CDR1 MNHEY, CDR2 SVGAGI. This CDR3 is built from 13 residues. CDR3 DNA: TGTGCCAGCAGTTACAAGGGGGTTTCACCCCTCCACTTT. Encoded protein: CASSYKGVSPLHF.

Comments on this clonotype: At one boundary the junction diverges from the germline segment, which might be a read error. The V gene is TRBV2, the J gene TRBJ2-7; 8 positions match TRBD1. From germline, CDR1 is SNHLY and CDR2 FYNNEI. The CDR3 length is 14 residues. The DNA of the CDR3 is TGTGCCAGCAGTAAACAGGGGGTTCAAGAGACCCAGTGCTTC. Protein sequence: CASSKQGVQETQCF.

Turning to this clonotype: The junction and the germline gene differ at one end; a read error may be behind it. This chain connects TRBV7-6 to TRBJ2-3, with a possible D match to TRBD1 (7 bases). Germline CDR1 and CDR2: SGHVS and FNYEAQ. This CDR3 is 16 amino acids long. The CDR3 spells CASSLTGTRGADTQYF. The DNA of the CDR3 is TGCGCCAGCAGCTTAACCGGGACCAGGGGGGCAGATACGCAGTATTTT.

This sequence joins TRBV16 and TRBJ1-6, with 7 bases matching TRBD1. This CDR3 region has 17 residues. Germline loops: CDR1 KGHSY, CDR2 FQNENV. V shed 0 bases, J shed 7 bases, and the junction held 9 bases outside the gene matches. The CDR3: CASSQSLGGGRNSPLHF. The CDR3 DNA reads as TGTGCCAGCAGCCAATCGTTAGGAGGGGGCCGGAATTCACCCCTCCACTTT.

This clonotype was recorded many times. The chain links TRBV3-1 to TRBJ2-5; TRBD1 matches at 7 bases. The DNA end is a closer match to TRBJ2-7, so the J assignment may be wrong. Germline V gene sequence: CDR1 LGHDT, CDR2 YNNKEL (reference sequence). CDR3 size: 13 residues. For the CDR3, the DNA is TGTGCCAGCTCACCGGGACAGCCCTACGAGCAGTACTTC. Protein product: CASSPGQPYEQYF.

This clonotype was seen ten or more times. The genes are TRBV10-3 and TRBJ1-2, with D possibly TRBD1 on 5 matching bases. V lost 5 bases and J lost 1, with 8 bases in between. Germline-derived CDR1 and CDR2 are ENHRY and SYGVKD. The length of the CDR3 is 13 residues. The CDR3 coding sequence is TGTGCCATCAGTCGAGACAGTAACTATGGCTACACCTTC. Protein sequence: CAISRDSNYGYTF.

The table lists this clonotype with a few counts. The chain combines TRBV5-1 with TRBJ2-7; 10 positions match TRBD1. This CDR3 contains 15 residues. Trimming removed 0 bases from V and 3 bases from J; junction bases left unmatched: 3. Germline lookup yields CDR1 SGHRS and CDR2 YFSETQ. This CDR3 is CASSLVGQGIYEQYF. The CDR3 DNA is TGCGCCAGCAGCTTGGTGGGACAGGGGATCTACGAGCAGTACTTC.

As regards this clonotype: With a much larger clone just one base away, this may be a read error. This CDR3 reads CASSLSGTSGANEQFF. CDR3 DNA: TGCGCCAGCAGCTTGTCCGGGACTAGCGGTGCCAATGAGCAGTTCTTC. V gene TRBV5-1 combines with J gene TRBJ2-5, with 11 bases that match TRBD2. The DNA end lines up better with TRBJ2-1; the J call may be wrong. In germline, CDR1 is SGHRS, CDR2 YFSETQ. The CDR3 is made up of 16 amino acids.